This T cell receptor beta chain is from a study of regulatory T cells in long-lasting Graves disease. Time point here: persistent/refractory GD, antithyroid drugs over 5 years with positive TRAb. Following extraction of RNA from PBMCs, that RNA was used to make the TCR library. In this cohort, patients came from an endocrinology department located in Xi'an, China. iRepertoire HTBI primers and Arm-PCR of CDR3 regions built TCR beta libraries. TCRdb reprocessed the multiplex PCR reads with MiXCR, giving one entry per CDR3 protein. The sample holds hundreds of thousands of distinct CDR3 sequences, approximately 29% seen once. V lost 6 bases to trimming and J lost 5 bases, with 14 bases between them. The CDR3 runs to 14 residues.

The source of this sequence is a female donor with Graves disease. The chain couples TRBV12-3 or TRBV12-4 to TRBJ1-5; no firm D call. This specimen consisted of peripheral blood mononuclear cells (PBMCs), obtained when the disease was refractory, from a patient treated with antithyroid drugs. CDR3 nucleotides: TGTGCCAGCAGCCTTACAAGATTCCATCAGCCCCAGCATTTT. As protein: CASSLTRFHQPQHF.